Each of the 13 T cell receptor beta chains below was sequenced from the same sample in a study of Ad26.COV2.S vaccination and SARS-CoV-2 variants. Treatment described: around 19 received Ad26.COV2.S at low or high dose, single or two shots; several received placebo; per-sample allocation not given. After the first vaccine or placebo injection, samples were drawn on day 63. The assay was immunoSEQ multiplex PCR, and TCRdb's table has in-frame clones only and misses some. The sample consists of about 350,000 clones, 88% of them appearing once. The material was peripheral blood, obtained in a trial of Ad26.COV2.S vaccine versus placebo. Source of these receptors: a person between 18 and 65 years old who received the Ad26.COV2.S COVID-19 vaccine or a placebo.

The rearrangement links TRBV4-1 to TRBJ2-6; the D is unclear. This CDR3 has 15 amino acids. Germline V gene lookup returns CDR1 MGHRA and CDR2 YSYEKL. Deletions cut 4 bases from V and 1 base from J, with 8 bases between. In DNA, the CDR3 is TGCGCCAGCAGCCGGGAAAATTCTGGGGCCAACGTCCTGACTTTC. Translation gives CASSRENSGANVLTF.

This rearrangement joins TRBV7-2 to TRBJ1-5; D is unresolved. The length of the CDR3 is 14 residues. Germline V gene lookup returns CDR1 SGHTA and CDR2 FQGNSA. V lost 8 bases, J lost 7 bases, and 18 bases lay in between. CDR3 in amino acids: CASGPAGLSQPQHF. The DNA of the CDR3 is TGTGCCAGCGGACCCGCGGGGTTAAGCCAGCCCCAGCATTTT.

This chain links TRBV10-3 with TRBJ1-1; D gene ambiguous. V shed 2 bases and J shed 0 bases, with 10 bases lying between them. Germline CDR1 ENHRY, CDR2 SYGVKD. This CDR3 contains 15 residues. In DNA, the CDR3 is TGTGCCATCAGTGAGACGCGGGAGATGAACACTGAAGCTTTCTTT. Protein product: CAISETREMNTEAFF.

The rearrangement uses TRBV30 and TRBJ1-1; D remains ambiguous. This CDR3 region has 11 residues. Germline V gene data show CDR1 as GTSNPN and CDR2 as SVGIG (reference sequence). The V end was cut by 3 bases, the J end by 7 bases, with 9 bases between. For the CDR3, the DNA is TGTGCCTGGAGACAGAGCAATGAAGCTTTCTTT. Residues: CAWRQSNEAFF.

On this clone itself: The same CDR3 also results from other DNA sequences found in this sample. This sequence joins TRBV6-5 and TRBJ1-5; D call uncertain. The CDR3 is made up of 14 amino acids. CDR1 MNHEY and CDR2 SVGAGI come from the germline V gene. V shed 4 bases and J shed 2 bases, with 9 bases lying between them. For the CDR3, the DNA is TGTGCCAGCAGTTCCGGGTTTGGCAATCAGCCCCAGCATTTT. Encoded protein: CASSSGFGNQPQHF.

V gene TRBV5-1 combines with J gene TRBJ1-6, with D unclear. The germline V gene encodes CDR1 SGHRS and CDR2 YFSETQ. V was pared by 0 bases and J by 9 bases, with 13 bases between. The CDR3 is 15 amino acids. The CDR3 here is CASSLAGSARSPLHF. The CDR3 DNA follows: TGCGCCAGCAGCTTGGCTGGATCCGCTCGTTCACCCCTCCACTTT.

The chain joins TRBV4-3 to TRBJ1-1; no reliable D call. Between the trimmed V and J ends, which lost 1 base and 0 bases, there was a span of 9 bases. This CDR3 region has 15 residues. Germline V gene sequence: CDR1 LGHNA, CDR2 YSLEER. For the CDR3, the DNA is TGCGCCAGCAGCCAAGGTCGGGTTATGAACACTGAAGCTTTCTTT. Amino acid sequence: CASSQGRVMNTEAFF.

The gene calls are TRBV9 and TRBJ2-3, with 8 bases fitting TRBD2. This CDR3 contains 15 residues. Germline CDR1 is SGDLS and CDR2 is YYNGEE. Trimming cost V 3 bases and J 5 bases; bases outside gene matches: 8. The CDR3 spells CASSGNGGAEDTQYF. The DNA for the CDR3 is TGTGCCAGCAGCGGTAACGGGGGGGCGGAAGATACGCAGTATTTT.

The chain recombines TRBV5-5 with TRBJ1-4; D unclear. The germline V gene encodes CDR1 SGHKS and CDR2 YYEKEE (reference sequence). The CDR3 contains 15 residues. V was shortened by 4 bases and J by 0 bases, with 10 bases between the two germline ends. The CDR3 DNA follows: TGTGCCAGCAGCCGGGTCGGGACAACTAATGAAAAACTGTTTTTT. Translating gives CASSRVGTTNEKLFF.

The gene calls are TRBV5-1 and TRBJ2-7, with a tentative D call TRBD2 (6 bases). Germline V CDR1 and CDR2: SGHRS, YFSETQ. Trimming removed 0 bases from V and 7 bases from J, with 11 bases in between. The CDR3 runs 13 residues. The CDR3 coding sequence is TGCGCCAGCAGCTTGGGCGGGGTGGGGGAGCAGTACTTC. It codes for CASSLGGVGEQYF.

This chain's CDR3 is CASSSSAMGGYEQYF. CDR3 nucleotides: TGTGCCAGCAGTTCCTCAGCTATGGGGGGCTACGAGCAGTACTTC. The chain uses TRBV28 and TRBJ2-7; a possible D gene is TRBD2 (6 bases). Germline CDR1 MDHEN, CDR2 SYDVKM. The germline V and J ends were trimmed by 4 bases and 3 bases, with 16 bases remaining between them. CDR3 length: 15 amino acids.

This clone was seen more than once but under ten times. The chain carries TRBV19 and TRBJ1-1; possibly TRBD1 for D (5 bases). The V end was cut by 10 bases, the J end by 4 bases, with 16 bases between. The CDR3 sequence is 13 residues long. Germline assignment: CDR1 LNHDA and CDR2 SQIVND (reference sequence). CDR3 amino acids: CATSFGGGTEAFF. As DNA, the CDR3 is TGTGCCACTTCGTTTGGGGGGGGCACTGAAGCTTTCTTT.

This chain links TRBV18 with TRBJ2-2, with 9 bases fitting TRBD1. The CDR3 sequence is 16 residues long. Germline-derived CDR1 and CDR2 are KGHSH and LQKENI. With 3 bases clipped from V and 4 bases from J, the junction kept 6 bases outside the gene matches. CDR3 loop: CASSPRDRAGTGELFF. The CDR3 DNA follows: TGTGCCAGCTCACCCCGGGACAGGGCCGGCACCGGGGAGCTGTTTTTT. The whole variable domain, remainder taken from reference TRBV18 and TRBJ2-2, is NAGVMQNPRHLVRRRGQEARLRCSPMKGHSHVYWYRQLPEEGLKFMVYLQKENIIDESGMPKERFSAEFPKEGPSILRIQQVVRGDSAAYFCASSPRDRAGTGELFFGEGSRLTVL.